The 11 T cell receptor beta chains below all came from one sample that was sequenced in a study of regulatory T cells in long-lasting Graves disease. Researchers made TCR beta libraries by using iRepertoire HTBI primers and running Arm-PCR on CDR3 regions. MiXCR, applied by TCRdb to the multiplex PCR reads, yields one record per CDR3 protein. Of 400,000 to 650,000 distinct CDR3 sequences detected, 16% appear once; the ten largest clones hold around 25%. Time point meaning: newly diagnosed GD, antithyroid drugs for less than 3 months. TCR sequences were obtained from RNA taken from PBMCs. The data were also submitted as part of a second study, on T cells in Graves' hyperthyroidism and ophthalmopathy.

The specimen was peripheral blood mononuclear cells (PBMCs), collected at new diagnosis, from a patient treated with antithyroid drugs. These receptors came from a middle-aged woman with Graves disease.

This clonotype has ten or more counts. This sequence joins TRBV3-1 and TRBJ1-6; D gene unclear. CDR3 size: 13 residues. V was trimmed by 1 base and J by 6 bases, leaving 4 bases between them. CDR1 and CDR2 (germline): LGHDT, YNNKEL (reference sequence). The CDR3 bases are TGTGCCAGCAGCCAAGGACTTAATTCACCCCTCCACTTT. Protein: CASSQGLNSPLHF.

This clonotype was found many times. The rearrangement joins TRBV9 to TRBJ1-2; D gene ambiguous. The CDR3 is 15 residues long. The germline CDR1 and CDR2 sequences are SGDLS and YYNGEE. V was shortened by 4 bases and J by 2 bases, with 15 bases between the two germline ends. CDR3: CASSPVSLLNYGYTF. The CDR3 nucleotides are TGTGCCAGCAGCCCCGTGTCGCTCTTAAACTATGGCTACACCTTC.

This chain uses TRBV4-1 with TRBJ1-1; no clear D. V dropped 0 bases and J dropped 4 bases, with 15 bases sitting between them. The germline CDR1 and CDR2 sequences are MGHRA and YSYEKL. The CDR3 extends over 16 amino acids. In DNA, the CDR3 is TGCGCCAGCAGCCAAGATCTCCCAGGTTGGGGCACTGAAGCTTTCTTT. Translating it yields CASSQDLPGWGTEAFF.

This clonotype was observed many times. CDR3 in DNA: TGTGCCAGCAGCTTAGACAGGGCCTCCTACGAGCAGTACTTC. The encoded protein is CASSLDRASYEQYF. The chain links TRBV7-2 to TRBJ2-7, with D perhaps matching TRBD1 (6 bases). V was trimmed by 1 base and J by 0 bases, leaving 7 bases between them. Germline V gives CDR1 SGHTA, CDR2 FQGNSA. This CDR3 has 14 amino acids.

This clonotype appeared a few times. The rearrangement links TRBV29-1 to TRBJ2-1, with unresolved D. The CDR3 has 11 residues. The V end was cut by 7 bases, the J end by 8 bases, with 12 bases between. Germline V gene lookup returns CDR1 SQVTM and CDR2 ANQGSEA. CDR3 protein: CSASRADEQFF. CDR3 nucleotides: TGCAGCGCTTCCCGTGCGGATGAGCAGTTCTTC.

The genes are TRBV10-2 and TRBJ1-5; 7 bases fit TRBD1. CDR3 length: 16 amino acids. With 6 bases clipped from V and 1 base from J, the junction kept 9 bases outside the gene matches. The germline CDR1 and CDR2 sequences are WSHSY and SAAADI. The CDR3 nucleotides read TGCGCCAGCAGCCCGACAGGGATTGGAAGCAATCAGCCCCAGCATTTT. Its translation is CASSPTGIGSNQPQHF.

This clonotype has a handful of counts. The chain carries TRBV7-9 and TRBJ2-7; 8 bases align to TRBD1. There are 15 residues in the CDR3. Trimming took 5 bases from V and 3 from J; bases not matched to a gene: 9. The germline CDR1 and CDR2 sequences are SEHNR and FQNEAQ (reference sequence). CDR3 sequence: CASSHGTGGRYEQYF. The CDR3 region has the DNA TGTGCCAGCAGCCACGGGACAGGTGGTCGCTACGAGCAGTACTTC.

There are many counts of this clonotype. This chain uses TRBV5-1 with TRBJ1-1, with D possibly TRBD1 on 6 matching bases. CDR3 length: 15 residues. V shed 2 bases and J shed 6 bases, with 17 bases lying between them. From germline, CDR1 is SGHRS and CDR2 YFSETQ. The CDR3 protein is CASSLTTLDSSEAFF. CDR3 bases: TGCGCCAGCAGCTTAACCACACTGGACAGCTCTGAAGCTTTCTTT.

This clonotype was seen repeatedly, ten times or more. The genes are TRBV12-3 or TRBV12-4 and TRBJ1-1, with D tentatively TRBD1 (5 bases). The V and J ends lost 2 bases and 0 bases respectively, with 10 bases between them. The CDR3 totals 15 residues. CDR3: CASSLLSGMNTEAFF. CDR3 nucleotides: TGTGCCAGCAGTTTACTATCAGGGATGAACACTGAAGCTTTCTTT.

This clonotype was detected ten times or more. The chain uses TRBV12-3 or TRBV12-4 and TRBJ1-3; TRBD1 is a possible D gene (6 bases). Trimming removed 5 bases at V and 1 base at J, with 9 bases between. The CDR3 length is 14 residues. The CDR3 is CASSRTESGNTIYF. The CDR3 DNA reads TGTGCCAGCAGTCGGACAGAGTCTGGAAACACCATATATTTT.

This clonotype was seen only a few times. The CDR3 reads CASSRAIGEQFF. In nucleotides, the CDR3 is TGTGCCAGCTCAAGGGCTATTGGTGAGCAGTTCTTC. This chain links TRBV18 with TRBJ2-1; no definite D call. CDR1 is KGHSH, CDR2 LQKENI, per germline. The CDR3 length is 12 residues. Trimming took 5 bases from V and 9 from J, leaving 11 bases between them.